Each of the 9 T cell receptor beta chains below was sequenced from the same sample in a study of Tregs in tolerant kidney transplant recipients. Sequencing used immunoSEQ multiplex PCR; TCRdb keeps in-frame clones, though not all of them. The data hold roughly 250,000 clones, with roughly 80% observed a single time. Sequencing was carried out using CD4+ T cells from blood. The receptor set was obtained from a human donor in good health.

The chain uses TRBV9 and TRBJ2-3; 13 bases map to TRBD2. The CDR3 is 17 residues long. With V trimmed by 3 bases and J by 6 bases, 10 bases remained unmatched. Germline loops: CDR1 SGDLS, CDR2 YYNGEE. For the CDR3, the DNA is TGTGCCAGCAGCGCCGAGGGACTAGCGGGGTTAGGCGATACGCAGTATTTT. It yields the protein CASSAEGLAGLGDTQYF.

CDR3 sequence: CASSIQQNYGYTF. The CDR3 DNA is TGTGCCAGTAGTATCCAACAGAACTATGGCTACACCTTC. The chain couples TRBV19 to TRBJ1-2; unclear D gene. The CDR3 spans 13 residues. Germline loops: CDR1 LNHDA, CDR2 SQIVND (reference sequence). Trimming cost V 3 bases and J 2 bases, with 7 bases left between them.

The CDR3 loop is CASSAQGSEQYF. The CDR3, as DNA: TGTGCCAGCAGCGCCCAGGGTTCCGAGCAGTACTTC. The chain has TRBV5-7 and TRBJ2-7, with D maybe TRBD1 (5 bases). TRBV5-7 falls under the ORF class, with uncertain function. This CDR3 comprises 12 residues. V lost 4 bases and J lost 6, with 11 bases in between.

V usage is TRBV19 and J usage is TRBJ1-5; unclear D gene. This CDR3 spans 15 amino acids. V dropped 6 bases and J dropped 0 bases, with 12 bases sitting between them. Germline V lookup: CDR1 LNHDA, CDR2 SQIVND (reference sequence). The CDR3 region is CASRLNSYSNQPQHF. As DNA, the CDR3 is TGTGCCAGTAGGCTAAACAGTTATAGCAATCAGCCCCAGCATTTT. Full variable domain (remainder filled in from reference TRBV19 and TRBJ1-5): DGGITQSPKYLFRKEGQNVTLSCEQNLNHDAMYWYRQDPGQGLRLIYYSQIVNDFQKGDIAEGYSVSREKKESFPLTVTSAQKNPTAFYLCASRLNSYSNQPQHFGDGTRLSIL.

This clone was recorded only once. The CDR3, as DNA: TGTGCCAGCAGCCGGACAGGGCACCAAGAGACCCAGTACTTC. Translating gives CASSRTGHQETQYF. The chain links TRBV7-7 to TRBJ2-5; 8 positions agree with TRBD1. J lost 0 bases, V lost 5 bases, and 2 bases had no gene match. From germline, CDR1 is SSHAT and CDR2 FNYEAQ (reference sequence). CDR3 length equals 14 residues.

The rearrangement uses TRBV6-5 and TRBJ2-1; D may correspond to TRBD1 or TRBD2 (5 bases each). Trimming took 5 bases from V and 12 from J, leaving 20 bases between them. The CDR3 totals 14 residues. The germline CDR1 and CDR2 sequences are MNHEY and SVGAGI. The CDR3 is CASSAAGTRATQFF. The CDR3 region has the DNA TGTGCCAGCAGTGCAGCCGGGACCCGGGCAACGCAGTTCTTC.

This clone has only one observation. The chain recombines TRBV2 with TRBJ2-2; a possible D gene is TRBD1 (6 bases). This CDR3 spans 15 amino acids. CDR1 and CDR2 from the germline V gene are SNHLY and FYNNEI. The V and J ends lost 7 bases and 1 base respectively, with 13 bases between them. The CDR3 DNA reads as TGTGCCAGCACCGACAGGCGGAAGAACACCGGGGAGCTGTTTTTT. Translated, it gives CASTDRRKNTGELFF.

Worth noting for this clone: The same CDR3 also results from other DNA sequences found in this sample. This chain uses TRBV30 with TRBJ1-5, with D maybe TRBD1 (5 bases). The CDR3 loop spans 13 amino acids. V lost 0 bases, J lost 4 bases, and 7 bases lay in between. CDR1 GTSNPN and CDR2 SVGIG come from the germline V gene (reference sequence). The CDR3 DNA reads TGTGCCTGGAGTGTCCAGGGAAATCAGCCCCAGCATTTT. It codes for CAWSVQGNQPQHF.

The CDR3 protein is CASSPERGRSYEQYF. CDR3 in DNA: TGTGCCAGCAGCCCCGAGCGGGGAAGAAGCTACGAGCAGTACTTC. The chain combines TRBV7-6 with TRBJ2-7, with TRBD2 identical over 7 bases. Germline CDR1 and CDR2: SGHVS and FNYEAQ. With 5 bases clipped from V and 3 bases from J, the junction kept 10 bases outside the gene matches. The CDR3 is 15 amino acids.